This T cell receptor beta chain was sequenced during a study of CD8 T cells in Susac syndrome. Study-level information: Clinically active disease was present in over 5 of the sequenced Susac syndrome patients. Under ten of these patients were in remission. When their blood was taken, patients with Susac syndrome were therapy-naive, taking corticosteroids, or taking intravenous immunoglobulin alone.

In contrast to the negatively isolated CD8+ and CD4+ T cells, TEMRA cells were FACS-enriched. cDNA came from around 0.5 to 1 ug RNA primed by random hexamers. The CDR3 of TCR beta was amplified by immunoSEQ multiplex PCR across 54 Vbeta and 13 Jbeta. TCRdb itself ran the immunoSEQ multiplex PCR reads through MiXCR, one entry per CDR3 protein. The sample has about 190,000 distinct CDR3 sequences; 90% to 96% are singletons. This receptor was identified in a human donor with Susac syndrome. Sequencing input: CD4+ T cells from PBMCs.

The CDR3: CASSFWGGTDTQYF. In nucleotides, the CDR3 is TGTGCCAGCAGCTTCTGGGGAGGCACAGATACGCAGTATTTT. V is TRBV5-6 and J is TRBJ2-3, with a tentative D call TRBD2 (5 bases). Per the germline V gene, CDR1 is SGHDT and CDR2 is YYEEEE. The CDR3 runs to 14 residues. The V and J ends lost 2 bases and 1 base respectively, with 8 bases between them.